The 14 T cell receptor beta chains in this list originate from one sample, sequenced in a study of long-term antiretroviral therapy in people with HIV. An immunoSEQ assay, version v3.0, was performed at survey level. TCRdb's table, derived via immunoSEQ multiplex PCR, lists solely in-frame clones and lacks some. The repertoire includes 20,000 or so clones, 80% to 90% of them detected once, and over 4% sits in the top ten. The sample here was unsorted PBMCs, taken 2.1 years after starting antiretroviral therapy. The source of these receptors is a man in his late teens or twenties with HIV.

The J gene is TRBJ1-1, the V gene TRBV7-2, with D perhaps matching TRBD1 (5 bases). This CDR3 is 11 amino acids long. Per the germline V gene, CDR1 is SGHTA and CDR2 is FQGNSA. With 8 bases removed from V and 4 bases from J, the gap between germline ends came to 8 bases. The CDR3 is CASGGGTEAFF. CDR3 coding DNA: TGTGCCAGCGGTGGGGGCACTGAAGCTTTCTTT.

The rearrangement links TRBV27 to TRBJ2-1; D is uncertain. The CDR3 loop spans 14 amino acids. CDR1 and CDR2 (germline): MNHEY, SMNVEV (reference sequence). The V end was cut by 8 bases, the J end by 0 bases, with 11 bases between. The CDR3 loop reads CASSALSSYNEQFF. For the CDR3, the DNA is TGTGCCAGCTCGGCCCTTAGCTCCTACAATGAGCAGTTCTTC.

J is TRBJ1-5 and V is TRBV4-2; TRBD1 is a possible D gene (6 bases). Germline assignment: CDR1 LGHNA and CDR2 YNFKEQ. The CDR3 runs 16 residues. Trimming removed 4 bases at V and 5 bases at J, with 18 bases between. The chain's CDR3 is CASSPGEGGVDQPQHF. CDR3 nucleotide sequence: TGTGCCAGCAGCCCGGGGGAGGGGGGCGTGGATCAGCCCCAGCATTTT.

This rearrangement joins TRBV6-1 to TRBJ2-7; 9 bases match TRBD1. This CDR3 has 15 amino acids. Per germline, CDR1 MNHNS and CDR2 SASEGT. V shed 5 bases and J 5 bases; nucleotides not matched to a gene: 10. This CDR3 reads CASSPGTGNLHEQYF. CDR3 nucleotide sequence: TGTGCCAGCAGTCCCGGGACAGGGAATTTACACGAGCAGTACTTC.

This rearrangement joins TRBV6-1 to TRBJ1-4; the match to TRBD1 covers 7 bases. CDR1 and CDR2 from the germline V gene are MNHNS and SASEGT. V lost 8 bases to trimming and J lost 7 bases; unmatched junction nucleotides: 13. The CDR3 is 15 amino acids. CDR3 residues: CASSWYRDRGEKLFF. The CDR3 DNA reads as TGTGCCAGCTCCTGGTACCGGGACAGAGGTGAAAAACTGTTTTTT.

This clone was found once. In DNA form, the CDR3 reads TGTGCCAGCTCACCACCTCTAAAAGAGACCCAGTACTTC. Encoded protein: CASSPPLKETQYF. The rearrangement uses TRBV18 and TRBJ2-5; no definite D call. Germline V gene data show CDR1 as KGHSH and CDR2 as LQKENI. This CDR3 comprises 13 residues. Trimming took 0 bases from V and 3 from J, leaving 5 bases between them.

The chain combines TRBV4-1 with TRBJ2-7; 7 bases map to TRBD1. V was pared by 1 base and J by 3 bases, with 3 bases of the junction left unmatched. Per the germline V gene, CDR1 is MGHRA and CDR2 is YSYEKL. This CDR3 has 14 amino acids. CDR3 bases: TGCGCCAGCAGCCAAGGTACAGGGGACTACGAGCAGTACTTC. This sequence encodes CASSQGTGDYEQYF.

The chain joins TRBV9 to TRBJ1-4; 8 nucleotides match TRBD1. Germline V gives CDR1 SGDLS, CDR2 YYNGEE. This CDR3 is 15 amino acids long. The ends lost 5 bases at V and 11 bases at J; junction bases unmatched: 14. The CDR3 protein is CASSGQGIVPGKLFF. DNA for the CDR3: TGTGCCAGCAGTGGACAGGGAATAGTTCCCGGGAAACTGTTTTTT. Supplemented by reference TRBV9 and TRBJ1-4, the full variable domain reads DSGVTQTPKHLITATGQRVTLRCSPRSGDLSVYWYQQSLDQGLQFLIQYYNGEERAKGNILERFSAQQFPDLHSELNLSSLELGDSALYFCASSGQGIVPGKLFFGSGTQLSVL.

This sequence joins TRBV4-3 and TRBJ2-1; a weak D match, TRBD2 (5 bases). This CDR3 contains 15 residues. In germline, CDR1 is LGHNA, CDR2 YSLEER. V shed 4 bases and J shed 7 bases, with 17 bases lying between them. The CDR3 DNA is TGCGCCAGCAGCCCGCACATGGCTAGCCGAAATGAGCAGTTCTTC. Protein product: CASSPHMASRNEQFF.

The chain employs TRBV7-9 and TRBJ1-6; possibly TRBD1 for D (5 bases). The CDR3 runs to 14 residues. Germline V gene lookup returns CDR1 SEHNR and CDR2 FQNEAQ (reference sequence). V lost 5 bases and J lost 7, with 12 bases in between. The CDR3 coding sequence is TGTGCCAGCAGCCCCCAAGGGGACAATTCACCCCTCCACTTT. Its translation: CASSPQGDNSPLHF.

The CDR3 coding sequence is TGTGCCAGCAGCTCCGAGGGGCGGGGGGCCTACGAGCAGTACTTC. Residues: CASSSEGRGAYEQYF. The chain links TRBV5-4 to TRBJ2-7, with 8 bases fitting TRBD2. The CDR3 consists of 15 residues. Per germline, CDR1 SGHNT and CDR2 YYREEE (reference sequence). The J segment lost 2 bases and the V segment lost 3 bases, leaving 7 bases of the junction unmatched.

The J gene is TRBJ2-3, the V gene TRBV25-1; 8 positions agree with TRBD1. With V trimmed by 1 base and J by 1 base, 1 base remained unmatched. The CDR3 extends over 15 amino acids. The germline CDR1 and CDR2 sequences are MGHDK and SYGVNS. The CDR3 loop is CASSEWGQGTDTQYF. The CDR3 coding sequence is TGTGCCAGCAGTGAATGGGGACAGGGCACAGATACGCAGTATTTT.

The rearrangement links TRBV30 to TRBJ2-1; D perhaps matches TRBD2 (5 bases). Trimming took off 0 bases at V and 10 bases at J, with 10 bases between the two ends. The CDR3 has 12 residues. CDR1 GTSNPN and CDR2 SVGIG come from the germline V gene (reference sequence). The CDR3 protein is CAWSVLSGEQFF. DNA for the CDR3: TGTGCCTGGAGTGTGCTGAGCGGCGAGCAGTTCTTC. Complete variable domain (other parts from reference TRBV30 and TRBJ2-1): SQTIHQWPATLVQPVGSPLSLECTVEGTSNPNLYWYRQAAGRGLQLLFYSVGIGQISSEVPQNLSASRPQDRQFILSSKKLLLSDSGFYLCAWSVLSGEQFFGPGTRLTVL.

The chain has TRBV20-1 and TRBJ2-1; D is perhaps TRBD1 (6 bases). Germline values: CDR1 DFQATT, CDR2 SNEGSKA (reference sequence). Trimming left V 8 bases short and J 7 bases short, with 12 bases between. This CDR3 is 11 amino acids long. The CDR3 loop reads CSPQRGNEQFF. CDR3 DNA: TGCAGTCCTCAGAGGGGGAATGAGCAGTTCTTC.